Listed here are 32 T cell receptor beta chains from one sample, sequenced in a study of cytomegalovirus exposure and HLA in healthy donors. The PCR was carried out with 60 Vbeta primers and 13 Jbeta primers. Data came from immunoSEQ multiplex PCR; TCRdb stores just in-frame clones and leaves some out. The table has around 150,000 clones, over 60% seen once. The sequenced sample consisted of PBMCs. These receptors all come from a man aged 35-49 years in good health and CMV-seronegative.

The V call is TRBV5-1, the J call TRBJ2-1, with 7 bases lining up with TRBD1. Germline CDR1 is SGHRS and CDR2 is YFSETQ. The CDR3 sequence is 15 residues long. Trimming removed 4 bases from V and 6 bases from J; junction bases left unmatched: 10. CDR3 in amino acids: CASSPGGPGRNEQFF. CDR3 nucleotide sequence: TGCGCCAGCAGCCCAGGGGGACCGGGGCGCAATGAGCAGTTCTTC. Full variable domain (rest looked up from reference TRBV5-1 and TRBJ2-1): KAGVTQTPRYLIKTRGQQVTLSCSPISGHRSVSWYQQTPGQGLQFLFEYFSETQRNKGNFPGRFSGRQFSNSRSEMNVSTLELGDSALYLCASSPGGPGRNEQFFGPGTRLTVL.

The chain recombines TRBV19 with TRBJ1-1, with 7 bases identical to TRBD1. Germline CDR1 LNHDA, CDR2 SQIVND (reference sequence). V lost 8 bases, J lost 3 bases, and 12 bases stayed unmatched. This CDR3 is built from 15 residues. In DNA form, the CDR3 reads TGTGCCAGTCTAAGACAGGGAAGGGTGGACACTGAAGCTTTCTTT. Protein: CASLRQGRVDTEAFF.

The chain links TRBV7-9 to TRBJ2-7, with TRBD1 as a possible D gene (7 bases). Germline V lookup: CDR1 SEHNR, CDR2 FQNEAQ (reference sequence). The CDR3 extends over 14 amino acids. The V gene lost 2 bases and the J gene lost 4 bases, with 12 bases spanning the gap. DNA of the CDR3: TGTGCCAGCAGCTTATGGGGGGACAGTTACGAGCAGTACTTC. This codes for CASSLWGDSYEQYF.

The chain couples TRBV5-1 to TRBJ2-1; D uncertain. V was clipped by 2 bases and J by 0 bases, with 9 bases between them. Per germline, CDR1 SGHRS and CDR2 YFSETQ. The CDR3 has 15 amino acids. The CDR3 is CASSLTLISYNEQFF. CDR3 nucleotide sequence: TGCGCCAGCAGCTTAACTCTTATCTCCTACAATGAGCAGTTCTTC.

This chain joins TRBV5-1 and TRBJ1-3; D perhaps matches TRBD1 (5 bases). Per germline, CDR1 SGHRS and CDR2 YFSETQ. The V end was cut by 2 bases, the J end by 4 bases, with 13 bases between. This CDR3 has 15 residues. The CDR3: CASSFAGRGGNTIYF. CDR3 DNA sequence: TGCGCCAGCAGCTTCGCAGGTCGGGGGGGAAACACCATATATTTT. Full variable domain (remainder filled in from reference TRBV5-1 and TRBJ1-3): KAGVTQTPRYLIKTRGQQVTLSCSPISGHRSVSWYQQTPGQGLQFLFEYFSETQRNKGNFPGRFSGRQFSNSRSEMNVSTLELGDSALYLCASSFAGRGGNTIYFGEGSWLTVV.

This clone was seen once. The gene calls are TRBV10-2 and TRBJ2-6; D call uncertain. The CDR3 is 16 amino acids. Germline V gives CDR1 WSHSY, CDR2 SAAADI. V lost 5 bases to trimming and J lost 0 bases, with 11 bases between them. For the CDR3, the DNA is TGCGCCAGCAGTTTGACTCGTAGCTCTGGGGCCAACGTCCTGACTTTC. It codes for CASSLTRSSGANVLTF.

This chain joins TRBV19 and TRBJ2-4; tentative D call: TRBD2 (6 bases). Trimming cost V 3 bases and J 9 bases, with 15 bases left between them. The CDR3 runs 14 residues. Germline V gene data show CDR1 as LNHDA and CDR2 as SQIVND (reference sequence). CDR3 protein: CASSMLGGMGIQYF. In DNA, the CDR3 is TGTGCCAGTAGTATGCTCGGAGGGATGGGCATTCAGTACTTC.

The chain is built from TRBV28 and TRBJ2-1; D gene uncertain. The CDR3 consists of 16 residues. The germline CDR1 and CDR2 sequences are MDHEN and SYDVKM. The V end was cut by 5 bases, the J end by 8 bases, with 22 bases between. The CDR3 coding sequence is TGTGCCAGCAGTACGCCCAGTTTTCCACGAACGCATGAGCAGTTCTTC. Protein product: CASSTPSFPRTHEQFF. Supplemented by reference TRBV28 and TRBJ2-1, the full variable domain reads DVKVTQSSRYLVKRTGEKVFLECVQDMDHENMFWYRQDPGLGLRLIYFSYDVKMKEKGDIPEGYSVSREKKERFSLILESASTNQTSMYLCASSTPSFPRTHEQFFGPGTRLTVL.

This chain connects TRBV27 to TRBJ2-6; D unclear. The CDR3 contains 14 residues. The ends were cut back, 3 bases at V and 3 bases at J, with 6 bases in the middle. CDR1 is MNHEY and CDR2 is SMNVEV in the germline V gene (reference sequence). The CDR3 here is CASSLLLGANVLTF. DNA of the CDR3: TGTGCCAGCAGTTTGCTACTTGGGGCCAACGTCCTGACTTTC. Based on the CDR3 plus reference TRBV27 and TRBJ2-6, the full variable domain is EAQVTQNPRYLITVTGKKLTVTCSQNMNHEYMSWYRQDPGLGLRQIYYSMNVEVTDKGDVPEGYKVSRKEKRNFPLILESPSPNQTSLYFCASSLLLGANVLTFGAGSRLTVL.

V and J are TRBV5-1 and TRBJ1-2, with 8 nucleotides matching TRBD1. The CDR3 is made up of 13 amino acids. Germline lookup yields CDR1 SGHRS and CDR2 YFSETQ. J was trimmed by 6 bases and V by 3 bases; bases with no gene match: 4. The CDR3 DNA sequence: TGCGCCAGCAGCTCGACAGGGGATCATGGCTACACCTTC. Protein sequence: CASSSTGDHGYTF. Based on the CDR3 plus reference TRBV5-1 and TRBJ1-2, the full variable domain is KAGVTQTPRYLIKTRGQQVTLSCSPISGHRSVSWYQQTPGQGLQFLFEYFSETQRNKGNFPGRFSGRQFSNSRSEMNVSTLELGDSALYLCASSSTGDHGYTFGSGTRLTVV.

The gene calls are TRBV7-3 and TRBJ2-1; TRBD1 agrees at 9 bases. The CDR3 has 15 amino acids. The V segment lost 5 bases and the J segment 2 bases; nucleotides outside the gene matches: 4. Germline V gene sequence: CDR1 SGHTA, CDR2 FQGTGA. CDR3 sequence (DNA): TGTGCCAGCAGCCGTACAGGGGGCACCTACAATGAGCAGTTCTTC. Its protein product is CASSRTGGTYNEQFF.

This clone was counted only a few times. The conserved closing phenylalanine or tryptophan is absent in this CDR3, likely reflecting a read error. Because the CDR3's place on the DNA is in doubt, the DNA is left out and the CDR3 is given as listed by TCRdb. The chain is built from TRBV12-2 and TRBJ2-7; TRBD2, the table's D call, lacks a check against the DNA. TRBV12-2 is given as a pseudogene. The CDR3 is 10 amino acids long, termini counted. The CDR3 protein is CASRLASPMS.

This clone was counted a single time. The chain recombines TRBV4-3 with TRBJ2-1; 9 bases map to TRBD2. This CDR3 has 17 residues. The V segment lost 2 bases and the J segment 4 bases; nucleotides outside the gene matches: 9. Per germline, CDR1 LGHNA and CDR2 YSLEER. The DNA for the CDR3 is TGCGCCAGCAGCCAAATCTCAGCTAGCGGGGCTTACAATGAGCAGTTCTTC. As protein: CASSQISASGAYNEQFF.

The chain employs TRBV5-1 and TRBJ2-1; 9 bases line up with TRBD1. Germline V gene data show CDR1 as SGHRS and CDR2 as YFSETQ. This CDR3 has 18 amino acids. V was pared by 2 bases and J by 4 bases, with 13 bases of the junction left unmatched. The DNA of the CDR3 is TGCGCCAGCAGCTTCAGCTCTTTTGGGACAGGGACTTACAATGAGCAGTTCTTC. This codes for CASSFSSFGTGTYNEQFF. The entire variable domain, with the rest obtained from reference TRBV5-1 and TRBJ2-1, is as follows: KAGVTQTPRYLIKTRGQQVTLSCSPISGHRSVSWYQQTPGQGLQFLFEYFSETQRNKGNFPGRFSGRQFSNSRSEMNVSTLELGDSALYLCASSFSSFGTGTYNEQFFGPGTRLTVL.

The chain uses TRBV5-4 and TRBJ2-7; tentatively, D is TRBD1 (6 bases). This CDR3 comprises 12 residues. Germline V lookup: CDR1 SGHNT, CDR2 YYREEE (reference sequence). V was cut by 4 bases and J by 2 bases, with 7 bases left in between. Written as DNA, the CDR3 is TGTGCCAGCAGCCGGGACACCTACGAGCAGTACTTC. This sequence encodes CASSRDTYEQYF.

CDR3 bases: TGTGCCAGCAGTCAAAAACAGGAGATTGAGCAGTTCTTC. It encodes CASSQKQEIEQFF. This chain connects TRBV6-1 to TRBJ2-1; the D gene is possibly TRBD1 (5 bases). V was pared by 5 bases and J by 9 bases, with 14 bases between. There are 13 residues in the CDR3. Germline V gene lookup returns CDR1 MNHNS and CDR2 SASEGT.

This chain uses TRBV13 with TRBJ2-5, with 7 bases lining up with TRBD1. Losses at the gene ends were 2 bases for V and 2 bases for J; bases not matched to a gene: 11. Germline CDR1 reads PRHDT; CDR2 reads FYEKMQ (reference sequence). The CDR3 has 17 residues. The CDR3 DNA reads TGTGCCAGCAGCTTAACTATTGGACAGGACAGACAAGAGACCCAGTACTTC. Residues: CASSLTIGQDRQETQYF.

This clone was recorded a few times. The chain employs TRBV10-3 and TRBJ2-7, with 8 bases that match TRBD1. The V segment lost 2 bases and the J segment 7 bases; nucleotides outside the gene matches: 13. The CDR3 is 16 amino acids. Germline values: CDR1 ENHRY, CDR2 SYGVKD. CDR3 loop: CAISEPDRGSAREQYF. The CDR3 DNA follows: TGTGCCATCAGTGAGCCCGACAGGGGTTCAGCAAGGGAGCAGTACTTC.

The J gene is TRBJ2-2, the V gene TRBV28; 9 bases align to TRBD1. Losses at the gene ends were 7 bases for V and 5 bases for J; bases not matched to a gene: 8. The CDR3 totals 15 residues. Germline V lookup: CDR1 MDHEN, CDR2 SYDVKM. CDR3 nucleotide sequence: TGTGCCAGCACCACGGGACAGGGTCAAACCGGGGAGCTGTTTTTT. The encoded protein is CASTTGQGQTGELFF.

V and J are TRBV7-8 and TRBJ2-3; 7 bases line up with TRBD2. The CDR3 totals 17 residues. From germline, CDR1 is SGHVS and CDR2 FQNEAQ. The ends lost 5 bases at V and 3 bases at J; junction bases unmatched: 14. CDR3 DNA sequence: TGTGCCAGCAGCCCCACAGTGGGGACTAAGTTTACAGATACGCAGTATTTT. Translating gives CASSPTVGTKFTDTQYF.

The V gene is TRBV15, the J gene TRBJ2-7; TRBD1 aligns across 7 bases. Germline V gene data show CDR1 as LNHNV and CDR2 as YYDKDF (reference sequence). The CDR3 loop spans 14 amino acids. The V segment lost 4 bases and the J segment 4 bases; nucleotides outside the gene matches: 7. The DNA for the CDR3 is TGTGCCACCAGCATGACAGGGTCCTATTACGAGCAGTACTTC. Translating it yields CATSMTGSYYEQYF. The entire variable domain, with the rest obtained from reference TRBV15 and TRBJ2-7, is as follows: DAMVIQNPRYQVTQFGKPVTLSCSQTLNHNVMYWYQQKSSQAPKLLFHYYDKDFNNEADTPDNFQSRRPNTSFCFLDIRSPGLGDTAMYLCATSMTGSYYEQYFGPGTRLTVT.

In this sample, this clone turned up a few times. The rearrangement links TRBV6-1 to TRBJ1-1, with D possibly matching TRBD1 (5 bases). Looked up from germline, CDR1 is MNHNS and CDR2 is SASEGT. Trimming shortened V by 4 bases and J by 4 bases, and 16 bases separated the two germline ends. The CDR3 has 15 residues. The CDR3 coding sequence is TGTGCCAGCAGTGCCGGTCAGGGTACGGGCACTGAAGCTTTCTTT. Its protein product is CASSAGQGTGTEAFF.

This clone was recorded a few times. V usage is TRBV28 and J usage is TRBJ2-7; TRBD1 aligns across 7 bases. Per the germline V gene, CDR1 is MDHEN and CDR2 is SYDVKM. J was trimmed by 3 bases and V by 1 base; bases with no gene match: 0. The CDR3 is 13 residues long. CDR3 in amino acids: CASSLSGGYEQYF. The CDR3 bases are TGTGCCAGCAGTTTATCAGGGGGCTACGAGCAGTACTTC.

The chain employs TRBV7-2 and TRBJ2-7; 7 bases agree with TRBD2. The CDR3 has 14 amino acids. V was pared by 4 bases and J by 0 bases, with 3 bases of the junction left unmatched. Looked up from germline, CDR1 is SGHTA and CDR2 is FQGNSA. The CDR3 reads CASSSRGVSYEQYF. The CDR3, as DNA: TGTGCCAGCAGCTCCCGGGGGGTCTCCTACGAGCAGTACTTC.

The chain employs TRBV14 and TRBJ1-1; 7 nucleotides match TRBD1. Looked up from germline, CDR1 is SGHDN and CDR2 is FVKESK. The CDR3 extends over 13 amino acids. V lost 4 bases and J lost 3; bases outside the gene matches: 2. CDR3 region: CASSRDSYTEAFF. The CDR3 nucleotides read TGTGCCAGCAGCCGGGACAGTTACACTGAAGCTTTCTTT.

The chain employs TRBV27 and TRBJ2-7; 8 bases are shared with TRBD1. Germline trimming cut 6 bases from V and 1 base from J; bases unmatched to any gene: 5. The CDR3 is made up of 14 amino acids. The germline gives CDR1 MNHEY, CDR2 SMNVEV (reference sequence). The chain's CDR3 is CASRPGDRSYEQYF. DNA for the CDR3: TGTGCCAGCAGACCGGGGGACAGGTCCTACGAGCAGTACTTC.

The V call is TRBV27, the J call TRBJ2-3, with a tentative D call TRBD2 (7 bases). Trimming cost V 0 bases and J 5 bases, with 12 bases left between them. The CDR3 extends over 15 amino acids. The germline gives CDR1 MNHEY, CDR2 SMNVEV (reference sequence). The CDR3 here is CASSLSGGQGDTQYF. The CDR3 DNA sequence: TGTGCCAGCAGTTTATCCGGGGGGCAGGGAGATACGCAGTATTTT.

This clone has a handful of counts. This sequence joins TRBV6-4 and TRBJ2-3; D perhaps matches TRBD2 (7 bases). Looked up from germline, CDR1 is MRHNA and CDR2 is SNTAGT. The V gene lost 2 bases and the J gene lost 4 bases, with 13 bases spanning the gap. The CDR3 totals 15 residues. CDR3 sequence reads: CASSDRGGPADTQYF. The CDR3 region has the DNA TGTGCCAGCAGTGACCGCGGGGGCCCGGCAGATACGCAGTATTTT.

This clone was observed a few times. CDR3 coding DNA: TGTGCCAGCAAGGGAGGGGAGAACACTGAAGCTTTCTTT. Protein sequence: CASKGGENTEAFF. The J gene is TRBJ1-1, the V gene TRBV6-1; D may be TRBD1 (5 bases). Germline V lookup: CDR1 MNHNS, CDR2 SASEGT. Trimming pared 7 bases from V and 1 base from J, leaving 10 bases between. The CDR3 covers 13 residues.

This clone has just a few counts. Written as DNA, the CDR3 is TGTGCCAGAAGCTTGGTCGGGGGAGACAATGAGCAGTTCTTC. This encodes CARSLVGGDNEQFF. The chain combines TRBV5-3 with TRBJ2-1; D perhaps matches TRBD2 (6 bases). TRBV5-3 is an ORF for which the function is uncertain. With 0 bases removed from V and 5 bases from J, the gap between germline ends came to 9 bases. The CDR3 totals 14 residues.

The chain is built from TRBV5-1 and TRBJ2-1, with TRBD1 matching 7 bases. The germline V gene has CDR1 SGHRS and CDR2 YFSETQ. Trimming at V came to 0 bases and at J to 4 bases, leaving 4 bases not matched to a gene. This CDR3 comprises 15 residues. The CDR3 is CASSLVDRLYNEQFF. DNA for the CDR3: TGCGCCAGCAGCTTGGTGGACAGGCTATACAATGAGCAGTTCTTC.

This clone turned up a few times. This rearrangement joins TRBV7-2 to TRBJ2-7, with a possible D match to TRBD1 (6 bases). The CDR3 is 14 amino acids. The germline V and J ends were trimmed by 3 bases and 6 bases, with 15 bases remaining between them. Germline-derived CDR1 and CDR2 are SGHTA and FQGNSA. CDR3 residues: CASSLMTGQTEQYF. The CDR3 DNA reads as TGTGCCAGCAGCTTGATGACTGGACAGACCGAGCAGTACTTC.